The source of this T cell receptor (beta chain) is a study of metastatic and nonmetastatic thyroid tumors. Prior to thyroid surgery, none of the patients had received any treatment. Using MiXCR, TCRdb reanalyzed the PCR reads. The sample includes some 30,000 clones, less than 20% of them seen just once. By its share, this clone is medium-sized. The germline V gene encodes CDR1 DFQATT and CDR2 SNEGSKA (reference sequence). Trimming took off 6 bases at V and 4 bases at J, with 19 bases between the two ends. This CDR3 has 15 amino acids. The sequencing sample was made of blood. V usage is TRBV20-1 and J usage is TRBJ1-5; the D is unclear. The clonotype comes from a female donor with papillary thyroid cancer or a benign thyroid nodule (not recorded which). Some clones in this sample may be carry-over from other donors' samples. The CDR3 sequence: CSAVKDALSNQPQHF. The CDR3 DNA is TGCAGTGCAGTCAAGGATGCCCTTTCAAATCAGCCCCAGCATTTT.